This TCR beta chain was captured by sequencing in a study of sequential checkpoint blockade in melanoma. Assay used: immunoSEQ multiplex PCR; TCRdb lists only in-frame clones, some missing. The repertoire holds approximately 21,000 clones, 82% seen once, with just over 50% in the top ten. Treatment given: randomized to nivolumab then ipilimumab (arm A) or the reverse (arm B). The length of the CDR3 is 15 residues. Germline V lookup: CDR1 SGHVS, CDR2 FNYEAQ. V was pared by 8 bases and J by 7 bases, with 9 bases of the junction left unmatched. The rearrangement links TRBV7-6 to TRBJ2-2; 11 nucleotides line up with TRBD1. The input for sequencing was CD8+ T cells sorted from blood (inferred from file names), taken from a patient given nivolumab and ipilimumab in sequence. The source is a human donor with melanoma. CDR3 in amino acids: CASERGTGGDGELFF. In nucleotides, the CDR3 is TGTGCCAGCGAGAGAGGGACAGGGGGAGACGGGGAGCTGTTTTTT. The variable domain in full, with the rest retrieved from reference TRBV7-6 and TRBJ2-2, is GAGVSQSPRYKVTKRGQDVALRCDPISGHVSLYWYRQALGQGPEFLTYFNYEAQQDKSGLPNDRFSAERPEGSISTLTIQRTEQRDSAMYRCASERGTGGDGELFFGEGSRLTVL.